A selection of T cell receptor beta chains follows, all from one sample in a study of tumor-infiltrating lymphocytes in oesophageal squamous cell carcinoma. TCRdb reprocessed the PCR reads via MiXCR and lists one record per CDR3 protein. The sample includes approximately 6,000 distinct CDR3 sequences, nearly 15% of them seen just once. Sample: normal esophageal tissue next to the tumor. All receptors derive from a male donor with esophageal squamous cell carcinoma. Each CDR3 is given with its conserved first and last residue. The D gene is left open where the match is weak. Part of the rows lack a size; the others show once, few, many or a class for expanded clones.

CDR3nt	CDR3aa	j_gene	v_gene	d_gene	len	abundance
TGTGCCAGCAGTGAGACAGGGGGGAAGGAAAAACTGTTTTTT	CASSETGGKEKLFF	TRBJ1-4	TRBV28	TRBD1	14	many
TGTGCCAGCACCCGTCTAAGGGGGAACAATGAGCAGTTCTTC	CASTRLRGNNEQFF	TRBJ2-1	TRBV11-2	.	14	medium-sized
TGCGCCAGCAGCTTTAGCACAGATACGCAGTATTTT	CASSFSTDTQYF	TRBJ2-3	TRBV5-1	.	12	many
TGTGCCAGCAGCCCGGGGAGGGTGGAGACCCAGTACTTC	CASSPGRVETQYF	TRBJ2-5	TRBV9	TRBD2	13	once
TGTGCCAGCAGTCGGGGGTTGACCTACGAGCAGTACTTC	CASSRGLTYEQYF	TRBJ2-7	TRBV12-3/TRBV12-4	.	13	many
TGTGCCAGCAGCTTGGAAGGAGAGACCCAGTACTTC	CASSLEGETQYF	TRBJ2-5	TRBV5-4	.	12	many
TGTGCCACCAGCAGAGACCATGGGACAGGGGAAGAAGCTTTCTTT	CATSRDHGTGEEAFF	TRBJ1-1	TRBV15	TRBD1	15	.
TGCGCCAGCAGCCCTAATGTTGGATCCAGCCAAGAGACCCAGTACTTC	CASSPNVGSSQETQYF	TRBJ2-5	TRBV5-1	.	16	many
TGTGCCAGCAGCTTCACAGATACGCAGTATTTT	CASSFTDTQYF	TRBJ2-3	TRBV7-2	.	11	large
TGTGCCAGCAGCGTCGGACAGGGTAGGGATACGCAGTATTTT	CASSVGQGRDTQYF	TRBJ2-3	TRBV14	TRBD1	14	many
TGCACTAACTTCGACAGGGACGCATTGAACACTGAAGCTTTCTTT	CTNFDRDALNTEAFF	TRBJ1-1	TRBV6-2/TRBV6-3	TRBD1	15	.
TGTGCCAGTAGTGCCGGGACAGATAGCTATGGCTACACCTTC	CASSAGTDSYGYTF	TRBJ1-2	TRBV19	TRBD1	14	many
TGTGCCAGCAGTTACTCGACTTTTGCTGAAGCTTTCTTT	CASSYSTFAEAFF	TRBJ1-1	TRBV6-6	.	13	many
TGTGCCAGCAGTCCCTGGGCAGGTGAGCAGTACTTC	CASSPWAGEQYF	TRBJ2-7	TRBV14	.	12	few
TGTGCCAGCAGTTTAGGGTTGGGAGGAAATCAGCCCCAGCATTTT	CASSLGLGGNQPQHF	TRBJ1-5	TRBV12-3/TRBV12-4	.	15	medium-sized
TGTGCCAGCAGATTCCTAGCGGGGGGTACAGATACGCAGTATTTT	CASRFLAGGTDTQYF	TRBJ2-3	TRBV6-1	TRBD2	15	many
TGTGCCAGCAGTCCAGGACTAGCGGGGGTTGAGACCCAGTACTTC	CASSPGLAGVETQYF	TRBJ2-5	TRBV12-3/TRBV12-4	TRBD2	15	medium-sized
TGTGCCACCAGTGATTTAAGCGGGGGGGGTGTTGAGCAGTTCTTC	CATSDLSGGGVEQFF	TRBJ2-1	TRBV24-1	TRBD2	15	many
TGTGCCAGCAGTATTAGCAAAGGGGTAACCGGGGAGCTGTATTTT	CASSISKGVTGELYF	TRBJ2-3	TRBV12-3/TRBV12-4	.	15	few
TGTGCCAGCAGAGTCCGACAGGGATTTTACACCGGGGAGCTGTTTTTT	CASRVRQGFYTGELFF	TRBJ2-2	TRBV6-1	TRBD1	16	many
TGTGCCAGCAGCGATGATTCCGGGGGAAACTATGGCTACACCTTC	CASSDDSGGNYGYTF	TRBJ1-2	TRBV4-2	.	15	once
TGTGCCAGCAGCTCGACTCCTACAGGGGATCAGCCCCAGCATTTT	CASSSTPTGDQPQHF	TRBJ1-5	TRBV5-6	TRBD1	15	few
TGTGCCAGCAGCTCCATTTGGGTCGGAGACAAGAACACCGGGGAGCTGTTTTTT	CASSSIWVGDKNTGELFF	TRBJ2-2	TRBV28	.	18	many
TGTGCCAGTAGTACTGGGACAGTTGAGACCCAGTACTTC	CASSTGTVETQYF	TRBJ2-5	TRBV19	TRBD1	13	many
TGTGCTAGCAGCTTAATGGGGGAGACTAATGAAAAACTGTTTTTT	CASSLMGETNEKLFF	TRBJ1-4	TRBV7-7	.	15	medium-sized
TGTGCCAGCAGCTTTGGGGGGATCACAGATACGCAGTATTTT	CASSFGGITDTQYF	TRBJ2-3	TRBV7-3	.	14	medium-sized